The 19 T cell receptor beta chains reported below all come from one sample, sequenced in a study of cytotoxic CD8 clonotypes in ibrutinib-treated CLL. The assay was immunoSEQ multiplex PCR, and TCRdb's table has in-frame clones only and misses some. The data show around 130,000 clones, roughly 84% seen once. This specimen was PBMCs, taken after 24 months of ibrutinib treatment. Every receptor here comes from a human donor with chronic lymphocytic leukemia.

The chain has TRBV11-1 and TRBJ2-4; D gene unclear. V lost 1 base and J lost 0, with 4 bases in between. The CDR3 has 14 residues. Germline V gives CDR1 SGHAT, CDR2 FQDESV (reference sequence). The CDR3 DNA reads as TGTGCCAGCAGCTTAGAACTAGCCAAAAACATTCAGTACTTC. It encodes CASSLELAKNIQYF.

This clone was recorded only once. The CDR3 sequence is CASSYGQGGGYTF. The CDR3, as DNA: TGTGCCAGCAGCTACGGACAGGGGGGAGGCTACACCTTC. J is TRBJ1-2 and V is TRBV5-6, with 10 bases matching TRBD1. The CDR3 has 13 residues. CDR1 is SGHDT and CDR2 is YYEEEE in the germline V gene. V was pared by 3 bases and J by 8 bases, with 4 bases of the junction left unmatched. Looking up the rest from reference TRBV5-6 and TRBJ1-2 gives the full variable domain: DAGVTQSPTHLIKTRGQQVTLRCSPKSGHDTVSWYQQALGQGPQFIFQYYEEEERQRGNFPDRFSGHQFPNYSSELNVNALLLGDSALYLCASSYGQGGGYTFGSGTRLTVV.

The chain is built from TRBV18 and TRBJ2-7, with D unresolved. The V end lost 2 bases, the J end lost 2 bases, and 7 bases lay between the germline ends. The CDR3 has 13 residues. Germline loops: CDR1 KGHSH, CDR2 LQKENI. CDR3 nucleotide sequence: TGTGCCAGCTCACCAGGGAACCCCTACGAGCAGTACTTC. Its translation: CASSPGNPYEQYF.

This chain uses TRBV4-3 with TRBJ1-4, with 7 nucleotides matching TRBD1. This CDR3 contains 18 residues. Germline CDR1 reads LGHNA; CDR2 reads YSLEER. V shed 0 bases and J 8 bases; nucleotides not matched to a gene: 15. CDR3 in DNA: TGCGCCAGCAGCCAAGATCTGGTGAGACAGGGTAGTGGGGAAAAACTGTTTTTT. This encodes CASSQDLVRQGSGEKLFF.

This chain links TRBV7-2 with TRBJ2-1; TRBD2 might be the D (6 bases). The CDR3 consists of 14 residues. Germline CDR1 reads SGHTA; CDR2 reads FQGNSA. V lost 6 bases and J 6 bases, leaving 15 bases between the germline ends. The CDR3 loop reads CASSSRRGSNEQFF. The CDR3 DNA reads as TGTGCCAGCAGTTCCCGACGGGGGAGCAATGAGCAGTTCTTC. The whole variable domain, filled in from reference TRBV7-2 and TRBJ2-1, reads GAGVSQSPSNKVTEKGKDVELRCDPISGHTALYWYRQSLGQGLEFLIYFQGNSAPDKSGLPSDRFSAERTGGSVSTLTIQRTQQEDSAVYLCASSSRRGSNEQFFGPGTRLTVL.

As regards this clone: Other DNA sequences from this sample encode an identical CDR3 as well. This chain's CDR3 is CASSLDSGGYNEQFF. The CDR3 DNA follows: TGCGCCAGCAGCTTGGATAGCGGGGGTTACAATGAGCAGTTCTTC. The J gene is TRBJ2-1, the V gene TRBV5-1; 9 bases are shared with TRBD2. Germline loops: CDR1 SGHRS, CDR2 YFSETQ. This CDR3 spans 15 amino acids. After removal of 0 bases from V and 4 bases from J, the junction contained 2 bases not matched to a gene.

The chain has TRBV5-4 and TRBJ1-1; D uncertain. This CDR3 is built from 15 residues. With 0 bases removed from V and 1 base from J, the gap between germline ends came to 10 bases. Germline V gives CDR1 SGHNT, CDR2 YYREEE (reference sequence). CDR3 DNA: TGTGCCAGCAGCTTGGGAGGGCTAAGGAACACTGAAGCTTTCTTT. Encoded protein: CASSLGGLRNTEAFF. The full variable domain, rest sourced from reference TRBV5-4 and TRBJ1-1, is ETGVTQSPTHLIKTRGQQVTLRCSSQSGHNTVSWYQQALGQGPQFIFQYYREEENGRGNFPPRFSGLQFPNYSSELNVNALELDDSALYLCASSLGGLRNTEAFFGQGTRLTVV.

This clone appeared a few times. J is TRBJ2-1 and V is TRBV5-1, with a tentative D call TRBD1 (6 bases). Germline V CDR1 and CDR2: SGHRS, YFSETQ. The ends were cut back, 6 bases at V and 9 bases at J, with 16 bases in the middle. The CDR3 is 13 amino acids. DNA of the CDR3: TGCGCCAGCAACGAGGCCCTACAGGGTGAGCAGTTCTTC. As protein: CASNEALQGEQFF. Combining the CDR3 with reference TRBV5-1 and TRBJ2-1 gives the whole variable domain KAGVTQTPRYLIKTRGQQVTLSCSPISGHRSVSWYQQTPGQGLQFLFEYFSETQRNKGNFPGRFSGRQFSNSRSEMNVSTLELGDSALYLCASNEALQGEQFFGPGTRLTVL.

The V and J genes are TRBV7-2 and TRBJ2-7, with D possibly being TRBD1 or TRBD2 (6 bases each). The germline gives CDR1 SGHTA, CDR2 FQGNSA. V was clipped by 5 bases and J by 2 bases, with 16 bases between them. The CDR3 consists of 15 residues. For the CDR3, the DNA is TGTGCCAGCAGCCCGGACGGAGGGGGTCCCTACGAGCAGTACTTC. This sequence encodes CASSPDGGGPYEQYF.

The chain uses TRBV9 and TRBJ2-3, with 8 bases aligning to TRBD1. There are 14 residues in the CDR3. Germline values: CDR1 SGDLS, CDR2 YYNGEE. The ends lost 4 bases at V and 2 bases at J; junction bases unmatched: 3. The CDR3 sequence: CASSPGGDTDTQYF. For the CDR3, the DNA is TGTGCCAGCAGCCCAGGGGGCGACACAGATACGCAGTATTTT.

This clone was detected once. V is TRBV30 and J is TRBJ2-3, with TRBD2 as a possible D gene (6 bases). V lost 3 bases and J 5 bases, leaving 15 bases between the germline ends. The CDR3 consists of 14 residues. CDR1 and CDR2 (germline): GTSNPN, SVGIG (reference sequence). The CDR3 nucleotides are TGTGCCTGGAGGTATGAGGGAGGTATAGATACGCAGTATTTT. Translated, it gives CAWRYEGGIDTQYF.

This chain uses TRBV6-5 with TRBJ1-1, with 9 bases that match TRBD1. The CDR3 runs 15 residues. Unmatched junction bases numbered 8, after V lost 4 bases and J lost 5 bases. Germline V CDR1 and CDR2: MNHEY, SVGAGI. The CDR3 region is CASSSTGTGRTEAFF. CDR3 bases: TGTGCCAGCAGTTCAACCGGGACAGGGAGGACTGAAGCTTTCTTT.

This rearrangement joins TRBV10-2 to TRBJ2-7; possible D gene TRBD1, 6 bases. The V gene lost 10 bases and the J gene lost 2 bases, with 18 bases spanning the gap. This CDR3 is 14 amino acids long. Germline V gene lookup returns CDR1 WSHSY and CDR2 SAAADI. The CDR3 nucleotides are TGCGCCACCTATTCTATCGACAGGACCTACGAGCAGTACTTC. It codes for CATYSIDRTYEQYF.

This chain joins TRBV5-1 and TRBJ2-7, with D uncertain. Germline CDR1 and CDR2: SGHRS and YFSETQ. This CDR3 region has 14 residues. Trimming removed 1 base at V and 3 bases at J, with 11 bases between. The CDR3: CASSLSTASYEQYF. CDR3 coding DNA: TGCGCCAGCAGCTTGTCGACTGCGAGCTACGAGCAGTACTTC.

The V gene is TRBV4-3, the J gene TRBJ2-2, with D possibly being TRBD1 (5 bases). Looked up from germline, CDR1 is LGHNA and CDR2 is YSLEER. The V end was cut by 4 bases, the J end by 6 bases, with 12 bases between. The CDR3 contains 14 residues. CDR3 region: CASSRIQAAGELFF. The CDR3 bases are TGCGCCAGCAGCCGCATACAGGCCGCCGGGGAGCTGTTTTTT.

The chain couples TRBV28 to TRBJ1-5; D is perhaps TRBD1 (5 bases). Trimming shortened V by 6 bases and J by 0 bases, and 18 bases separated the two germline ends. Germline values: CDR1 MDHEN, CDR2 SYDVKM. This CDR3 spans 17 amino acids. As DNA, the CDR3 is TGTGCCAGCAGCCTTATCCCGGGGGGATATAGCAATCAGCCCCAGCATTTT. It encodes CASSLIPGGYSNQPQHF. Variable domain in full (rest from reference TRBV28 and TRBJ1-5): DVKVTQSSRYLVKRTGEKVFLECVQDMDHENMFWYRQDPGLGLRLIYFSYDVKMKEKGDIPEGYSVSREKKERFSLILESASTNQTSMYLCASSLIPGGYSNQPQHFGDGTRLSIL.

This chain connects TRBV6-1 to TRBJ2-7, with D perhaps TRBD1 (5 bases). The germline V and J ends were trimmed by 4 bases and 5 bases, with 12 bases remaining between them. The CDR3 runs 13 residues. Germline V CDR1 and CDR2: MNHNS, SASEGT. The CDR3 here is CASSAGSVHEQYF. DNA of the CDR3: TGTGCCAGCAGTGCAGGGTCGGTCCACGAGCAGTACTTC.

This sequence joins TRBV29-1 and TRBJ1-4; D might be TRBD1 (5 bases). This CDR3 comprises 14 residues. Deletions cut 0 bases from V and 8 bases from J, with 13 bases between. Per the germline V gene, CDR1 is SQVTM and CDR2 is ANQGSEA. CDR3 sequence: CSVEDGGGREKLFF. In DNA, the CDR3 is TGCAGCGTTGAAGACGGGGGGGGTAGAGAAAAACTGTTTTTT.

V and J are TRBV2 and TRBJ2-3, with 9 bases matching TRBD2. CDR1 and CDR2 (germline): SNHLY, FYNNEI. The CDR3 consists of 15 residues. Trimming at V came to 6 bases and at J to 4 bases, leaving 8 bases not matched to a gene. The CDR3 sequence is CASSARGGFPDTQYF. The CDR3 DNA follows: TGTGCCAGCAGCGCGCGGGGGGGCTTTCCAGATACGCAGTATTTT.